The clone carrying this T cell receptor (beta chain) has just one count. The antigen remains undetermined. Time point described: inflamed ileum from the surgical specimen. The sample belongs to a study of T cell repertoires in ileal Crohn's disease. The wider study: Surgery for a complication: stricturing in about 60%, penetrating in 39%. General study results and limits: High-frequency clones were more common in sorted CD8 than CD4 cells. Endoscopic recurrence occurred in every patient whose clonality exceeded 26.8%.

The data were produced by immunoSEQ multiplex PCR, yet TCRdb's version contains in-frame clones alone and is incomplete. Found here are over 15,000 clones, roughly nine tenths of them singletons; the top ten hold roughly 7%. This CDR3 contains 14 residues. V was shortened by 0 bases and J by 2 bases, with 5 bases between the two germline ends. Germline CDR1 reads MNHEY; CDR2 reads SMNVEV (reference sequence). This receptor was identified in an adult with Crohn's disease. Sequenced material: ileal tissue. The chain recombines TRBV27 with TRBJ2-1; D is unclear. The CDR3 DNA follows: TGTGCCAGCAGTTTATCAGGGCCCTACAATGAGCAGTTCTTC. Protein sequence: CASSLSGPYNEQFF.